One sample yielded the 28 T cell receptor beta chains listed below, sequenced in a study of blood T cell repertoires in COVID-19. Produced via immunoSEQ multiplex PCR; TCRdb's table is partial and in-frame only. The table lists fewer than 450,000 clones, around 90% of them singletons. Sequenced: peripheral blood. The receptors stem from a woman aged 18-30 years who had recovered from COVID-19.

Here the CDR3 DNA reads TGTGCCAGCAGCTTGAGAACAGATACGCAGTATTTT. Amino acids: CASSLRTDTQYF. The chain has TRBV7-2 and TRBJ2-3; unclear D gene. V was cut by 3 bases and J by 3 bases, with 4 bases left in between. This CDR3 is built from 12 residues. The germline V gene encodes CDR1 SGHTA and CDR2 FQGNSA. The full variable domain, rest sourced from reference TRBV7-2 and TRBJ2-3, is GAGVSQSPSNKVTEKGKDVELRCDPISGHTALYWYRQSLGQGLEFLIYFQGNSAPDKSGLPSDRFSAERTGGSVSTLTIQRTQQEDSAVYLCASSLRTDTQYFGPGTRLTVL.

This clone appeared once. J is TRBJ2-7 and V is TRBV11-2; perhaps TRBD1 as D (6 bases). The CDR3 has 12 amino acids. V lost 5 bases and J lost 4, with 9 bases in between. Germline CDR1 is SGHAT and CDR2 is FQNNGV. The chain's CDR3 is CASSTQGYEQYV. CDR3 in DNA: TGTGCCAGCAGCACACAGGGTTACGAGCAGTACGTC.

This CDR3 is CASWGGTGFVTEAFF. Written as DNA, the CDR3 is TGTGCCAGCTGGGGGGGGACAGGGTTCGTCACTGAAGCTTTCTTT. The chain joins TRBV6-6 to TRBJ1-1; TRBD1 agrees at 9 bases. J lost 4 bases, V lost 8 bases, and 11 bases had no gene match. In germline, CDR1 is MNHNY, CDR2 SVGAGI (reference sequence). CDR3 length equals 15 residues.

The V call is TRBV9, the J call TRBJ2-6; 7 nucleotides line up with TRBD1. This CDR3 is built from 17 residues. J gave up 0 bases and V 3 bases, and 6 bases lay outside the gene matches. Germline V gene sequence: CDR1 SGDLS, CDR2 YYNGEE. The CDR3 protein is CASSATGSPSGANVLTF. CDR3 in DNA: TGTGCCAGCAGCGCGACAGGGTCGCCCTCTGGGGCCAACGTCCTGACTTTC.

The rearrangement links TRBV10-3 to TRBJ1-2; 8 nucleotides align to TRBD1. This CDR3 is 14 amino acids long. V lost 5 bases and J lost 7; bases outside the gene matches: 9. From germline, CDR1 is ENHRY and CDR2 SYGVKD. The CDR3 region is CAISPQGARSGYTF. The DNA of the CDR3 is TGTGCCATCAGTCCCCAGGGGGCGCGGAGTGGCTACACCTTC.

The rearrangement joins TRBV20-1 to TRBJ2-1; 7 bases match TRBD1. The CDR3 runs 14 residues. V lost 3 bases, J lost 1 base, and 3 bases stayed unmatched. The germline CDR1 and CDR2 sequences are DFQATT and SNEGSKA (reference sequence). The CDR3 nucleotides read TGCAGTGCTAGTGGGGACAGTTCCTACAATGAGCAGTTCTTC. Protein: CSASGDSSYNEQFF.

This chain links TRBV6-2 or TRBV6-3 with TRBJ2-1, with D perhaps TRBD2 (6 bases). Germline CDR1 is MNHEY and CDR2 is SVGEGT. This CDR3 comprises 16 residues. Trimming cost V 5 bases and J 2 bases, with 16 bases left between them. The CDR3 coding sequence is TGTGCCAGCAGTCCACGGGGACTCCTTCCCTACAATGAGCAGTTCTTC. Amino acid sequence: CASSPRGLLPYNEQFF.

This clone was found once. The CDR3 spells CASSLAESYNEQFF. Here the CDR3 DNA reads TGTGCCAGCAGCTTGGCGGAGAGCTACAATGAGCAGTTCTTC. The chain couples TRBV5-4 to TRBJ2-1; D unclear. Trimming shortened V by 0 bases and J by 3 bases, and 7 bases separated the two germline ends. This CDR3 is built from 14 residues. Germline CDR1 SGHNT, CDR2 YYREEE (reference sequence).

This sequence joins TRBV4-3 and TRBJ1-2, with TRBD1 as a possible D gene (6 bases). From germline, CDR1 is LGHNA and CDR2 YSLEER. The CDR3 has 14 residues. V gave up 0 bases and J gave up 11 bases, with 16 bases separating them. CDR3 nucleotide sequence: TGCGCCAGCAGCCAAGACTCAGGGGCCAACTTATACACCTTC. Its translation: CASSQDSGANLYTF.

The rearrangement uses TRBV29-1 and TRBJ2-3; tentative D call: TRBD1 (6 bases). Germline V gives CDR1 SQVTM, CDR2 ANQGSEA. CDR3 length equals 15 residues. V shed 6 bases and J shed 0 bases, with 16 bases lying between them. CDR3 nucleotides: TGCAGCGTCCGCTATCGACAGGCTAGCACAGATACGCAGTATTTT. Translating it yields CSVRYRQASTDTQYF.

J is TRBJ1-2 and V is TRBV7-2; TRBD1 might be the D (5 bases). V was shortened by 1 base and J by 3 bases, with 12 bases between the two germline ends. This CDR3 comprises 15 residues. Germline V CDR1 and CDR2: SGHTA, FQGNSA. DNA for the CDR3: TGTGCCAGCAGCTTAGATTCAGGGCAAGACTATGGCTACACCTTC. As protein: CASSLDSGQDYGYTF.

The CDR3 nucleotides read TGCGCCAGCAGCCACAGTAATAACTATGGCTACACCTTC. This gives the protein CASSHSNNYGYTF. The chain carries TRBV4-3 and TRBJ1-2; D gene unclear. Trimming took off 3 bases at V and 1 base at J, with 6 bases between the two ends. The CDR3 spans 13 residues. The germline V gene encodes CDR1 LGHNA and CDR2 YSLEER.

This clone was detected only a few times. The J gene is TRBJ2-3, the V gene TRBV7-6; 7 bases fit TRBD1. There are 16 residues in the CDR3. CDR1 and CDR2 from the germline V gene are SGHVS and FNYEAQ. Trimming at V came to 7 bases and at J to 0 bases, leaving 10 bases not matched to a gene. CDR3 DNA sequence: TGTGCCAGCAAGCCCGGGACAGCAACTAGCACAGATACGCAGTATTTT. Amino acids: CASKPGTATSTDTQYF. The entire variable domain, with the rest obtained from reference TRBV7-6 and TRBJ2-3, is as follows: GAGVSQSPRYKVTKRGQDVALRCDPISGHVSLYWYRQALGQGPEFLTYFNYEAQQDKSGLPNDRFSAERPEGSISTLTIQRTEQRDSAMYRCASKPGTATSTDTQYFGPGTRLTVL.

The CDR3 sequence: CASSSTRGAGGYTF. Written as DNA, the CDR3 is TGTGCCAGCAGCTCGACACGGGGGGCCGGTGGCTACACCTTC. The genes are TRBV5-8 and TRBJ1-2; tentatively, D is TRBD1 (6 bases). V shed 3 bases and J shed 7 bases, with 16 bases lying between them. The CDR3 sequence is 14 residues long. The germline V gene encodes CDR1 SGHTS and CDR2 YDEGEE.

The chain links TRBV5-4 to TRBJ1-2; a weak D match, TRBD1 (6 bases). With 0 bases removed from V and 4 bases from J, the gap between germline ends came to 16 bases. The CDR3 is made up of 16 amino acids. In germline, CDR1 is SGHNT, CDR2 YYREEE (reference sequence). CDR3 nucleotides: TGTGCCAGCAGCTTGGCCGGGGACACCTCTTCCTATGGCTACACCTTC. Translated, it gives CASSLAGDTSSYGYTF.

The V call is TRBV10-3, the J call TRBJ2-3; TRBD2 matches at 7 bases. J was trimmed by 7 bases and V by 7 bases; bases with no gene match: 14. The germline V gene has CDR1 ENHRY and CDR2 SYGVKD. CDR3 length: 15 residues. CDR3 in amino acids: CAINPRREIGNTQYF. The CDR3 bases are TGTGCCATCAATCCTCGGCGGGAGATTGGAAATACGCAGTATTTT.

The chain couples TRBV19 to TRBJ2-7; D is possibly TRBD1 (5 bases). CDR3 length: 14 residues. V gave up 8 bases and J gave up 2 bases, with 16 bases separating them. CDR1 LNHDA and CDR2 SQIVND come from the germline V gene (reference sequence). This chain's CDR3 is CASPGRAVTYEQYV. CDR3 DNA: TGTGCCAGTCCCGGCAGGGCCGTTACCTACGAGCAGTACGTC.

The rearrangement joins TRBV19 to TRBJ2-1; D is ambiguous. The V end was cut by 4 bases, the J end by 6 bases, with 4 bases between. The CDR3 is 11 residues long. The germline V gene encodes CDR1 LNHDA and CDR2 SQIVND (reference sequence). As DNA, the CDR3 is TGTGCCAGTAGTACAGGCAATGAGCAGTTCTTC. It encodes CASSTGNEQFF.

The V and J genes are TRBV29-1 and TRBJ2-7; 9 bases match TRBD2. This CDR3 spans 12 amino acids. Germline values: CDR1 SQVTM, CDR2 ANQGSEA. The ends lost 4 bases at V and 6 bases at J; junction bases unmatched: 4. The CDR3 reads CSVVAGEGEQYV. As DNA, the CDR3 is TGCAGCGTTGTAGCGGGAGAAGGCGAGCAGTACGTC.

The chain is built from TRBV6-5 and TRBJ2-5, with TRBD2 as a possible D gene (5 bases). Per germline, CDR1 MNHEY and CDR2 SVGAGI. V lost 0 bases, J lost 4 bases, and 9 bases lay in between. This CDR3 region has 14 residues. CDR3 sequence reads: CASSYSSVPETQYF. CDR3 in DNA: TGTGCCAGCAGTTACTCTAGCGTTCCAGAGACCCAGTACTTC.

The rearrangement uses TRBV15 and TRBJ1-5, with D possibly matching TRBD1 (5 bases). V was shortened by 0 bases and J by 0 bases, with 12 bases between the two germline ends. Germline V gene data show CDR1 as LNHNV and CDR2 as YYDKDF (reference sequence). This CDR3 is built from 17 residues. The CDR3 DNA reads as TGTGCCACCAGCAGAGATGGGGCGGAATATAGCAATCAGCCCCAGCATTTT. Translating gives CATSRDGAEYSNQPQHF. Looking up the rest from reference TRBV15 and TRBJ1-5 gives the full variable domain: DAMVIQNPRYQVTQFGKPVTLSCSQTLNHNVMYWYQQKSSQAPKLLFHYYDKDFNNEADTPDNFQSRRPNTSFCFLDIRSPGLGDTAMYLCATSRDGAEYSNQPQHFGDGTRLSIL.

The rearrangement joins TRBV7-8 to TRBJ2-4; D remains ambiguous. The germline V and J ends were trimmed by 5 bases and 0 bases, with 14 bases remaining between them. The CDR3 totals 16 residues. In germline, CDR1 is SGHVS, CDR2 FQNEAQ. The CDR3 spells CASSRTLGQAKNIQYF. The CDR3 region has the DNA TGTGCCAGCAGCCGAACCCTAGGTCAAGCCAAAAACATTCAGTACTTC.

The CDR3: CASSRDRGYGYTF. In nucleotides, the CDR3 is TGTGCCAGCAGCCGAGACAGGGGATATGGCTACACCTTC. This chain joins TRBV7-2 and TRBJ1-2; 8 bases match TRBD1. Germline lookup yields CDR1 SGHTA and CDR2 FQGNSA. The V segment lost 5 bases and the J segment 5 bases; nucleotides outside the gene matches: 4. The CDR3 runs to 13 residues.

This rearrangement joins TRBV5-4 to TRBJ2-3; possible D gene TRBD1, 5 bases. The CDR3 has 15 residues. Germline values: CDR1 SGHNT, CDR2 YYREEE (reference sequence). V lost 0 bases, J lost 2 bases, and 10 bases lay in between. CDR3 protein: CASSLVGQATDTQYF. The CDR3 bases are TGTGCCAGCAGCTTGGTAGGACAAGCCACAGATACGCAGTATTTT.

In this sample, this clone turned up a few times. DNA for the CDR3: TGTGCCAGCAGTTTGTACAGGGGGCCTGAAAAACTGTTTTTT. Translated, it gives CASSLYRGPEKLFF. The V call is TRBV6-5, the J call TRBJ1-4; 9 positions match TRBD1. Per the germline V gene, CDR1 is MNHEY and CDR2 is SVGAGI. Unmatched junction bases numbered 4, after V lost 4 bases and J lost 7 bases. CDR3 length equals 14 residues.

V and J are TRBV5-1 and TRBJ1-1, with D maybe TRBD1 (5 bases). Germline CDR1 SGHRS, CDR2 YFSETQ. Trimming pared 4 bases from V and 0 bases from J, leaving 7 bases between. The CDR3 extends over 13 amino acids. CDR3 bases: TGCGCCAGCAGCAGACAGATGAACACTGAAGCTTTCTTT. Residues: CASSRQMNTEAFF.

The chain is built from TRBV12-3 or TRBV12-4 and TRBJ1-1, with TRBD1 as a possible D gene (5 bases). Trimming pared 2 bases from V and 5 bases from J, leaving 6 bases between. The CDR3 is made up of 12 amino acids. CDR3 sequence: CASSLPGTEAFF. The CDR3 DNA reads TGTGCCAGCAGTTTACCAGGGACTGAAGCTTTCTTT.

V is TRBV7-9 and J is TRBJ1-2, with 7 positions matching TRBD1. V was clipped by 9 bases and J by 1 base; unmatched bases: 5. Germline V CDR1 and CDR2: SEHNR, FQNEAQ (reference sequence). The CDR3 runs 13 residues. The CDR3 loop is CASYQGGNYGYTF. In DNA form, the CDR3 reads TGTGCCAGTTACCAGGGGGGTAACTATGGCTACACCTTC.